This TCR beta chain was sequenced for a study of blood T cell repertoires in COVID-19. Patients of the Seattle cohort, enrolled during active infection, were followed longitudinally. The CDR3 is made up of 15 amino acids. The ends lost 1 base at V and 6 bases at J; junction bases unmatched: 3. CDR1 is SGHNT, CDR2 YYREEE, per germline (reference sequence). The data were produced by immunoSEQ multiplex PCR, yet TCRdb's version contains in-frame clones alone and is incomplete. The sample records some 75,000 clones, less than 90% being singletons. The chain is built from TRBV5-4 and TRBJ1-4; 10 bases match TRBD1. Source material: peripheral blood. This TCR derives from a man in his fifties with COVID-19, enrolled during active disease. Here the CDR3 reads CASSLKGTGDEKLFF. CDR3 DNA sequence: TGTGCCAGCAGCTTGAAGGGGACAGGGGATGAAAAACTGTTTTTT.